The 18 T cell receptor beta chains in this list originate from one sample, sequenced in a study of Tregs in tolerant kidney transplant recipients. The method was immunoSEQ multiplex PCR; TCRdb's version includes in-frame clones alone and lacks a portion of them. This sample has under 20,000 clones, with roughly 80% found just once. The sequencing input was Tregs from blood. These TCRs come from a human donor in good health.

The chain employs TRBV15 and TRBJ1-1; no definite D call. The V end lost 1 base, the J end lost 4 bases, and 10 bases lay between the germline ends. This CDR3 comprises 14 residues. Germline V gene lookup returns CDR1 LNHNV and CDR2 YYDKDF (reference sequence). The CDR3 sequence: CATSRGRFRTEAFF. The DNA for the CDR3 is TGTGCCACCAGCAGAGGCAGGTTCCGCACTGAAGCTTTCTTT.

V and J are TRBV6-1 and TRBJ1-6; D unresolved. The germline V gene encodes CDR1 MNHNS and CDR2 SASEGT. The CDR3 spans 12 residues. V was clipped by 7 bases and J by 4 bases, with 5 bases between them. CDR3 coding DNA: TGTGCCAGCACCTGGTATAATTCACCCCTCCACTTT. This gives the protein CASTWYNSPLHF.

Only a few counts were recorded for this clone. V usage is TRBV4-1 and J usage is TRBJ2-3; a weak D match, TRBD2 (6 bases). The germline gives CDR1 MGHRA, CDR2 YSYEKL. The ends were cut back, 4 bases at V and 5 bases at J, with 16 bases in the middle. The CDR3 length is 15 residues. CDR3 loop: CASSRLGPEGDTQYF. CDR3 nucleotides: TGCGCCAGCAGCCGACTAGGCCCGGAGGGAGATACGCAGTATTTT.

The gene calls are TRBV2 and TRBJ1-4; D is unresolved. The CDR3 spans 11 residues. V was cut by 10 bases and J by 8 bases, with 11 bases left in between. Germline V lookup: CDR1 SNHLY, CDR2 FYNNEI. CDR3 sequence reads: CATGLSEKLFF. CDR3 in DNA: TGTGCCACCGGCCTAAGCGAAAAACTGTTTTTT.

The chain uses TRBV4-3 and TRBJ1-2; weak D call: TRBD1 (6 bases). Germline CDR1 LGHNA, CDR2 YSLEER. This CDR3 has 22 amino acids. Trimming pared 0 bases from V and 4 bases from J, leaving 33 bases between. CDR3 coding DNA: TGCGCCAGCAGCCAAGATCTCCCCCCCGGACAGAGCTCATGGAGGGGGGTCTATGGCTACACCTTC. Amino acids: CASSQDLPPGQSSWRGVYGYTF.

This rearrangement joins TRBV11-3 to TRBJ2-7, with D maybe TRBD2 (7 bases). Germline V gene sequence: CDR1 SGHNT, CDR2 YENEEA. The V end was cut by 2 bases, the J end by 3 bases, with 11 bases between. The CDR3 spans 14 residues. The CDR3 reads CASSLRGADYEQYF. The CDR3 region has the DNA TGTGCCAGCAGCTTACGGGGGGCGGACTACGAGCAGTACTTC.

Here the CDR3 reads CASSGPNRGGTEAFF. The CDR3 region has the DNA TGTGCCAGCAGCGGGCCAAACCGGGGGGGCACTGAAGCTTTCTTT. The chain has TRBV28 and TRBJ1-1; maybe TRBD1 (5 bases). The CDR3 contains 15 residues. Germline V gene data show CDR1 as MDHEN and CDR2 as SYDVKM. Trimming removed 6 bases from V and 4 bases from J, with 18 bases in between. Looking up the rest from reference TRBV28 and TRBJ1-1 gives the full variable domain: DVKVTQSSRYLVKRTGEKVFLECVQDMDHENMFWYRQDPGLGLRLIYFSYDVKMKEKGDIPEGYSVSREKKERFSLILESASTNQTSMYLCASSGPNRGGTEAFFGQGTRLTVV.

The chain is built from TRBV7-8 and TRBJ1-5; 10 nucleotides align to TRBD1. V trimming: 5 bases; J trimming: 0 bases; junction bases outside the gene matches: 4. The CDR3 is made up of 16 amino acids. Germline CDR1 reads SGHVS; CDR2 reads FQNEAQ. The CDR3 nucleotides read TGTGCCAGCAGCGCGGGACAGGGGAATAGCAATCAGCCCCAGCATTTT. Translation gives CASSAGQGNSNQPQHF. Filled out from reference TRBV7-8 and TRBJ1-5, the complete variable domain reads GAGVSQSPRYKVAKRGQDVALRCDPISGHVSLFWYQQALGQGPEFLTYFQNEAQLDKSGLPSDRFFAERPEGSVSTLKIQRTQQEDSAVYLCASSAGQGNSNQPQHFGDGTRLSIL.

The chain combines TRBV5-4 with TRBJ2-2; D gene uncertain. Germline-derived CDR1 and CDR2 are SGHNT and YYREEE (reference sequence). The ends were cut back, 4 bases at V and 8 bases at J, with 6 bases in the middle. The CDR3 is 11 amino acids. The CDR3 DNA sequence: TGTGCCAGCAGCCGTCAGGGGGAGCTGTTTTTT. This gives the protein CASSRQGELFF.

This chain joins TRBV10-3 and TRBJ1-2; D unclear. Germline V CDR1 and CDR2: ENHRY, SYGVKD. The CDR3 is made up of 15 amino acids. The V end was cut by 3 bases, the J end by 1 base, with 12 bases between. DNA of the CDR3: TGTGCCATCAGTGAATCTAGGGCGGATAACTATGGCTACACCTTC. It is translated as CAISESRADNYGYTF.

V is TRBV7-3 and J is TRBJ2-3; D gene unclear. V shed 5 bases and J shed 2 bases, with 8 bases lying between them. CDR1 is SGHTA, CDR2 FQGTGA, per germline. This CDR3 contains 13 residues. The CDR3 bases are TGTGCCAGCAGCCATCCCCCCACAGATACGCAGTATTTT. Residues: CASSHPPTDTQYF.

The chain has TRBV9 and TRBJ1-1, with D possibly matching TRBD1 (6 bases). In germline, CDR1 is SGDLS, CDR2 YYNGEE. The CDR3 totals 14 residues. V lost 0 bases to trimming and J lost 3 bases, with 9 bases between them. This CDR3 is CASSVGGRDTEAFF. The CDR3 DNA reads TGTGCCAGCAGCGTAGGGGGGCGTGACACTGAAGCTTTCTTT.

This chain connects TRBV5-8 to TRBJ1-5; the D is unclear. Deletions cut 2 bases from V and 3 bases from J, with 12 bases between. Germline CDR1 is SGHTS and CDR2 is YDEGEE. The CDR3 covers 15 residues. The CDR3 region has the DNA TGTGCCAGCAGCTTTCTGGGCCCCTTCAATCAGCCCCAGCATTTT. As protein: CASSFLGPFNQPQHF.

This chain joins TRBV7-9 and TRBJ1-1, with D perhaps matching TRBD1 (5 bases). The V end lost 1 base, the J end lost 11 bases, and 14 bases lay between the germline ends. Germline CDR1 SEHNR, CDR2 FQNEAQ (reference sequence). The CDR3 runs to 13 residues. The CDR3: CASSLGGSVVAFF. The CDR3 coding sequence is TGTGCCAGCAGCTTAGGGGGCAGCGTTGTCGCTTTCTTT.

This chain joins TRBV10-3 and TRBJ1-3, with D tentatively TRBD1 (5 bases). The CDR3 extends over 13 amino acids. The V end was cut by 3 bases, the J end by 9 bases, with 12 bases between. Germline loops: CDR1 ENHRY, CDR2 SYGVKD. CDR3 nucleotide sequence: TGTGCCATCAGTGAACAGGTGGAGGGCACCATATATTTT. Translated, it gives CAISEQVEGTIYF.

The chain combines TRBV11-2 with TRBJ2-3; D possibly uses TRBD1 or TRBD2 (5 bases each). The CDR3 loop spans 14 amino acids. V dropped 5 bases and J dropped 5 bases, with 14 bases sitting between them. The germline V gene has CDR1 SGHAT and CDR2 FQNNGV. The CDR3 coding sequence is TGTGCCAGCAGCCAAGGTCGGGGCCGAGATACGCAGTATTTT. Protein: CASSQGRGRDTQYF.

The chain links TRBV9 to TRBJ1-4, with 7 bases matching TRBD1. J gave up 4 bases and V 4 bases, and 4 bases lay outside the gene matches. This CDR3 region has 14 residues. Germline CDR1 and CDR2: SGDLS and YYNGEE. The CDR3 loop is CASSPGQSNEKLFF. The CDR3 DNA reads TGTGCCAGCAGCCCGGGACAGAGTAATGAAAAACTGTTTTTT.

The gene calls are TRBV5-1 and TRBJ1-3, with 10 bases lining up with TRBD1. J gave up 4 bases and V 2 bases, and 6 bases lay outside the gene matches. The CDR3 is made up of 16 amino acids. Per the germline V gene, CDR1 is SGHRS and CDR2 is YFSETQ. The CDR3 nucleotides read TGCGCCAGCAGCTTAGCGACAGGGGGCCTAGGAAACACCATATATTTT. Translated: CASSLATGGLGNTIYF. The full variable domain, rest sourced from reference TRBV5-1 and TRBJ1-3, is KAGVTQTPRYLIKTRGQQVTLSCSPISGHRSVSWYQQTPGQGLQFLFEYFSETQRNKGNFPGRFSGRQFSNSRSEMNVSTLELGDSALYLCASSLATGGLGNTIYFGEGSWLTVV.